A single TCR beta chain is shown here with its context. Its antigen is unidentified. The data are from a study of shared clonotypes between healthy human individuals. Overall study context: For every donor, three CD4 naive, three CD4 memory, two CD8 naive and one CD8 memory plates were used.

Several immunoSEQ plates received, in even portions, the genomic DNA of each subset. TCRdb's copy holds only in-frame clones and misses some; the assay was immunoSEQ multiplex PCR. Here the sample spans roughly 2 million clones, 90% to 95% being singletons. Whole-study results and caveats: The four-donor shared clonotypes exceeded non-shared clonotypes in generation probability, with non-shared ones scoring lower.

The sample taken for sequencing was naive CD4+ T cells sorted from blood. Subset specified: CD45RA+ positively selected. The source is a man in his late teens or twenties in good health.

The CDR3 coding sequence is TGTGCCAGCAGCCAAGATTGGGTGACAGCACTCCAAGAGACCCAGTACTTC. Translation: CASSQDWVTALQETQYF. This chain connects TRBV5-5 to TRBJ2-5; tentatively, D is TRBD1 (5 bases). V shed 4 bases and J shed 1 base, with 20 bases lying between them. CDR3 length: 17 residues. The V gene's germline CDR1 is SGHKS and CDR2 YYEKEE (reference sequence).